This section outlines one TCR beta chain sequence together with its context. Ages ranged from about 18 to 100 years, with residence in around 24 US areas. Membership in each cohort depended on participant-reported clinical history. Original processing notes: Amplification with reference gene primers provided the estimates of nucleated cell counts. Sequencing was performed with immunoSEQ multiplex PCR; in TCRdb, only in-frame clones are kept and a portion is missing. That table is the source of V, J and clone size, and D and trimming were worked out from the DNA. Found here are roughly 300,000 clones, 92% of them singletons; the top ten hold approximately 17%. The source of the sample is a study of blood T cell repertoires in COVID-19. This CDR3 region has 16 residues. Deletions cut 7 bases from V and 0 bases from J, with 15 bases between. Germline CDR1 LNHDA, CDR2 SQIVND (reference sequence).

The receptor was derived from a woman in her twenties or thirties who had recovered from COVID-19. The rearrangement uses TRBV19 and TRBJ2-2; the D gene is possibly TRBD1 (6 bases). Sequencing was performed on PBMCs or T cells enriched from blood (not recorded which). CDR3 protein: CASTPDSGANTGELFF. Written as DNA, the CDR3 is TGTGCCAGTACTCCGGACAGCGGCGCGAACACCGGGGAGCTGTTTTTT.